This T cell receptor (beta chain) was recovered during a study of monozygotic twins with inflammatory bowel disease. Regarding the study as a whole: Discordant twins had repertoire similarity that did not differ from that of concordant twins, possibly from limited power. Repertoires of patients may have been made more variable by differing immunosuppressive treatments.

The CDR3 spans 14 residues. In germline, CDR1 is SGHVS, CDR2 FNYEAQ. In the case of this clonotype: The antigen remains unidentified.

A template switching step added UMIs, each with a 6-nucleotide sample barcode. No DNA is given; TCRdb re-called the 5' RACE reads and lists each CDR3 protein once. This sample's table has 300,000 to 450,000 distinct CDR3 sequences. The chain uses TRBV7-6 and TRBJ2-7; the TCRdb call, TRBD1, lacks DNA for checking. The specimen sequenced was blood. The source is a human donor with ulcerative colitis or Crohn's disease, or a healthy co-twin of an affected twin (not recorded which). CDR3 sequence: CASGGQGAVYEQYF.